The present T cell receptor (beta chain) was sequenced within a study of blood T cell repertoires in COVID-19. Study context: Acute-phase and convalescent COVID-19 samples originated in the United States, Italy and Spain. Sample material is recorded as cDNA or gDNA derived from T cells, B-cell-depleted T cells, or PBMCs.

How the authors handled the data: Amplifying reference gene primers gave estimates of nucleated cell counts. Some clones are missing from TCRdb's copy, which holds only in-frame ones; the method was immunoSEQ multiplex PCR. The DNA was the basis for D and trimming; V, J and clone size are from that table. The repertoire has about 43,000 clones, about nine tenths of them found once; the top ten carry 9.6%. CDR1 is MNHEY, CDR2 SMNVEV, per germline (reference sequence). The CDR3 contains 14 residues. Trimming pared 6 bases from V and 2 bases from J, leaving 10 bases between. The source is an elderly woman with active COVID-19. Sequencing was done on a sample of peripheral blood. V is TRBV27 and J is TRBJ2-2; D is possibly TRBD1 (6 bases). The CDR3 DNA reads TGTGCCAGCAGACGGACAGATAACACCGGGGAGCTGTTTTTT. It codes for CASRRTDNTGELFF.